The rows below give T cell receptor beta chains drawn from one sample of a study of OX40 agonist ivuxolimab in advanced cancers. Measured with immunoSEQ multiplex PCR; TCRdb has only the in-frame clones, and not every one. The data contain fewer than 75,000 clones, around 87% of them singletons. Specimen: CD4+ or CD8+ T cells sorted from blood, collected in a trial of the OX40 agonist ivuxolimab. The receptors originated from an adult with an advanced solid tumor such as melanoma, head and neck, liver or kidney cancer. CDR3s include the opening cysteine and the closing phenylalanine or tryptophan. The order of the fields is clone size, D gene, J gene, V gene, CDR3 DNA, CDR3 protein. A D gene is named only where the DNA matches it firmly. Part of the rows lack a size; the others show once, few, many or a class for expanded clones.

NA NA TRBJ1-5 TRBV30 TGTGCCTACGACCGGTTAGGGCAGCCCCAGCATTTT CAYDRLGQPQHF
NA TRBD2 TRBJ2-1 TRBV5-4 TGTGCCAGCAGCTTGTCTAGCGGGATCTCCTACAATGAGCAGTTCTTC CASSLSSGISYNEQFF
NA NA TRBJ1-1 TRBV5-1 TGCGCCAGCAGCGACGGGACGGCGAGGACTGAAGCTTTCTTT CASSDGTARTEAFF
NA NA TRBJ1-6 TRBV2 TGTGCCAGCAGTGAAGAGGGACTCGGAAATTCACCCCTCCACTTT CASSEEGLGNSPLHF
NA TRBD2 TRBJ2-1 TRBV2 TGTGCCAGCAGTTTGGCGGGAGGGTCGACTGAGCAGTTCTTC CASSLAGGSTEQFF
once NA TRBJ2-1 TRBV16 TGTGCCAGCAGCCGGTTTTCAGGGAATATAGGTAGCTCCTACAATGAGCAGTTCTTC CASSRFSGNIGSSYNEQFF
few TRBD1 TRBJ2-2 TRBV5-1 TGCGCCAGCAGCTTGTCTGGGACAGGGGGCACCGGGGAGCTGTTTTTT CASSLSGTGGTGELFF
NA TRBD1 TRBJ2-2 TRBV19 TGTGCCAGTAGTATACTTGAGGGGGCGCGAAACACCGGGGAGCTGTTTTTT CASSILEGARNTGELFF
NA TRBD1 TRBJ1-4 TRBV28 TGTGCCAGCAGGGGACAGGGACGGGAAAAACTGTTTTTT CASRGQGREKLFF
NA NA TRBJ1-1 TRBV2 TGTGCCAGCATGGGAACCGGGGTGGACACTGAAGCTTTCTTT CASMGTGVDTEAFF
NA TRBD1 TRBJ1-2 TRBV5-1 TGCGCCAGCAGCTTGGGGGACAGGGACTATGGCTACACCTTC CASSLGDRDYGYTF
NA NA TRBJ1-6 TRBV4-3 TGCGCCAGCAGTATAAACAGGGACCGAGGTTCACCCCTCCACTTT CASSINRDRGSPLHF
once TRBD1 TRBJ2-7 TRBV18 TGTGCCAGCTCACCCTGGGACAGGGCCTACGAGCAGTACTTC CASSPWDRAYEQYF
NA NA TRBJ2-3 TRBV29-1 TGCAGCGCCCACGGGCGGGCGGGGAGCACAGATACGCAGTATTTT CSAHGRAGSTDTQYF
NA NA TRBJ2-1 TRBV5-1 TGCGCCAGCAGCTTGGTACTAGACAATGAGCAGTTCTTC CASSLVLDNEQFF
NA NA TRBJ2-1 TRBV9 TGTGCCAGCAGCGTAGGTTTACTCCTGGACTACAATGAGCAGTTCTTC CASSVGLLLDYNEQFF
NA NA TRBJ1-1 TRBV7-8 TGTGCCAGCAGCCCACTGGGGGGAACGAACACTGAAGCTTTCTTT CASSPLGGTNTEAFF